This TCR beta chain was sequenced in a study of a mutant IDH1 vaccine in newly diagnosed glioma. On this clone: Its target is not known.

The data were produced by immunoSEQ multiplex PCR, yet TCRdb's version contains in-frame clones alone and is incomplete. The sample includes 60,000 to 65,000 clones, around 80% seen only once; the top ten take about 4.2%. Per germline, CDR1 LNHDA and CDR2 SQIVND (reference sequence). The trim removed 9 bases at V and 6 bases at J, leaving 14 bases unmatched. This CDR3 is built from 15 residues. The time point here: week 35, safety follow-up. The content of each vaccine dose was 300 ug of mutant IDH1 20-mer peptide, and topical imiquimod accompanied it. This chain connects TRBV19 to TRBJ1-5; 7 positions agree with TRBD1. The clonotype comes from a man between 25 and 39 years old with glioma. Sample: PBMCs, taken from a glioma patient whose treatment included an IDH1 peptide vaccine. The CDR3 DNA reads TGTGCCAGCAGGGGTACAGGGGCTCACAGTCAGCCCCAGCATTTT. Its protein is CASRGTGAHSQPQHF. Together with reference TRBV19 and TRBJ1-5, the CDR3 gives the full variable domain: DGGITQSPKYLFRKEGQNVTLSCEQNLNHDAMYWYRQDPGQGLRLIYYSQIVNDFQKGDIAEGYSVSREKKESFPLTVTSAQKNPTAFYLCASRGTGAHSQPQHFGDGTRLSIL.